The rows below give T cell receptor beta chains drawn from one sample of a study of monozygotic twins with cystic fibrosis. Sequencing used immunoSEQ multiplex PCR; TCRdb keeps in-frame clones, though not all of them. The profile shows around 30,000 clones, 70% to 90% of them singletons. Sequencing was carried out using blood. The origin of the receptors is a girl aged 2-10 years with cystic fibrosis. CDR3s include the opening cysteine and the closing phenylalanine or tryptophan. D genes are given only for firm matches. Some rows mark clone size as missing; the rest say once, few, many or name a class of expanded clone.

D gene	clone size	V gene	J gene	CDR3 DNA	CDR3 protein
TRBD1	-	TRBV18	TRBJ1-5	TGTGCCAGCTCACGCACAGGGGATAGCAATCAGCCCCAGCATTTT	CASSRTGDSNQPQHF
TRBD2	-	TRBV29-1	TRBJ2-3	TGCAGCGTCGGGCTAGCGGTGGGGGATACGCAGTATTTT	CSVGLAVGDTQYF
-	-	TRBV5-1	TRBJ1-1	TGCGCCAGCAGCTTTCACCAACAGGGTTGGGTGAACACTGAAGCTTTCTTT	CASSFHQQGWVNTEAFF
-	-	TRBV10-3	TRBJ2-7	TGTGCCATATCCCCGCAGGCCACCGACGAGCAGTACTTC	CAISPQATDEQYF
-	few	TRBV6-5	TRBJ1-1	TGTGCCAGCAGTTACTCAGGGGGAAACACTGAAGCTTTCTTT	CASSYSGGNTEAFF
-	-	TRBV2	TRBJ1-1	TGTGCCAGCAGTCAGGGCCCGAACACTGAAGCTTTCTTT	CASSQGPNTEAFF
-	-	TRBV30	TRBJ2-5	TGTGCCTGCGTTTCTAGTGCAGAGACCCAGTACTTC	CACVSSAETQYF
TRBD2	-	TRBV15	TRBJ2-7	TGTGCCACCAGCAGAGAAGGACTAGCGGGAACCTACGAGCAGTACTTC	CATSREGLAGTYEQYF
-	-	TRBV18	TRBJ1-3	TGTGCCAGCTCACCACTTGCAGATGGGAACACCATATATTTT	CASSPLADGNTIYF
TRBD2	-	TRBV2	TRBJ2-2	TGTGCCAGCAGTGCTCCCGGGGATATAGCGGGGTACACCGGGGAGCTGTTTTTT	CASSAPGDIAGYTGELFF
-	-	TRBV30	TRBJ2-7	TGTGCCTGGACCACATGGGGCGAGCAGTACTTC	CAWTTWGEQYF
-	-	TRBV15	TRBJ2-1	TGTGCCACCAGCAGGGCCCCGGGGCCCTACCGAGCTGAGCAGTTCTTC	CATSRAPGPYRAEQFF
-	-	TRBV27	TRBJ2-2	TGTGCCAGCAGTCCCCTTCACAGGGAAGGGGGCACCGGGGAGCTGTTTTTT	CASSPLHREGGTGELFF
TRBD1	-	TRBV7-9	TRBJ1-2	TGTGCCAGCAGGGGTGGGACAGAGAACTATGGCTACACCTTC	CASRGGTENYGYTF
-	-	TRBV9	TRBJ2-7	TGTGCCAGCAGCCCCCGAGTCGGGGACCCCCTTGACTACGAGCAGTACTTC	CASSPRVGDPLDYEQYF
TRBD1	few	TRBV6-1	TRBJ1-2	TGTGCCAGCAACCTAGACAGGGTAGATAATGGCTACACCTTC	CASNLDRVDNGYTF
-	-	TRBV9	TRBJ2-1	TGTGCCAGCAGCGCCCGCGGAGGCCGAGGGTCCTACAATGAGCAGTTCTTC	CASSARGGRGSYNEQFF
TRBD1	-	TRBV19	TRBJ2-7	TGTGCCAGTAGTCCATGGACAGGGTTCGACGAGCAGTACTTC	CASSPWTGFDEQYF
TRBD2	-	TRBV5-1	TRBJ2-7	TGCGCCAGCAATCCTAGCGGGAGGCCCTCCTACGAGCAGTACTTC	CASNPSGRPSYEQYF
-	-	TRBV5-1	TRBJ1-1	TGCGCCAGCAGCTCACAGGGACCTGAAGCTTTCTTT	CASSSQGPEAFF
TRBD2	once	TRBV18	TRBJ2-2	TGTGCCAGCTCACCACTTAGCGGGAGTACTTCGGGGGAGCTGTTTTTT	CASSPLSGSTSGELFF
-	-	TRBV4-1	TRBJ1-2	TGCGCCAGCAGCCAGGGACCTCAACTTAACTATGGCTACACCTTC	CASSQGPQLNYGYTF
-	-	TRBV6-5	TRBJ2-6	TGTGCCAGCAGTTATTCGCCGTTTTCTGGGGCCAACGTCCTGACTTTC	CASSYSPFSGANVLTF
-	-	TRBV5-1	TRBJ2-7	TGCGCCAGCAGTTGGGGGGTAGACTACGAGCAGTACTTC	CASSWGVDYEQYF
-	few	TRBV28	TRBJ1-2	TGTGCCAGCACCCTGGGGCGTGGCTACACCTTC	CASTLGRGYTF
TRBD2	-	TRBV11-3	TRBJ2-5	TGTGCCAGCAGCTTAGGACGGACTAGCGGGATGGCAGAGACCCAGTACTTC	CASSLGRTSGMAETQYF
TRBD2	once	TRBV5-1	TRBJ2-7	TGCGCCAGCAGCTTGGGCGTCGGGAGGGCTACCTACGAGCAGTACTTC	CASSLGVGRATYEQYF
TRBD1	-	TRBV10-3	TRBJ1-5	TGTGCCATCAGTGAGTATAAGGAGAAACCCGAGGAGACAGGGCGGTTTTTTATGGATCAGCCCCAGCATTTT	CAISEYKEKPEETGRFFMDQPQHF
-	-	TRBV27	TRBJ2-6	TGTGCCAGCAGTGACGACGGGTCCGGCGCCAACGTCCTGACTTTC	CASSDDGSGANVLTF
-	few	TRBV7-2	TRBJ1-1	TGTGCCAGCAGCTCGCCTTTCGCTGAAGCTTTCTTT	CASSSPFAEAFF
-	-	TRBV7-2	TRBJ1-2	TGTGCCAGCAGCCCAGGACGGGGGAAGGGCTACACCTTC	CASSPGRGKGYTF
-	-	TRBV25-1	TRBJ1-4	TGTGCCAGCAGTGAGTTGGGGGACCGTGAAAAACTGTTTTTT	CASSELGDREKLFF
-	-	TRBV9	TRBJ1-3	TGTGCCAGCAGCCCAGGACTTGGTGGAAACACCATATATTTT	CASSPGLGGNTIYF
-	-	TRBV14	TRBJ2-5	TGTGCCAGCAGCCCATCTGTGGAGACCCAGTACTTC	CASSPSVETQYF
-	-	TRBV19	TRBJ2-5	TGTGCCAGTAGGGCGGTGGGAGCCTCGAAAGAGACCCAGTACTTC	CASRAVGASKETQYF
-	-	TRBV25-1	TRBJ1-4	TGTGCCAGCAGTGAATTTGGGGGTGGCTTCTGGACTAATGAAAAACTGTTTTTT	CASSEFGGGFWTNEKLFF
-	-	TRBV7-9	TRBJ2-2	TGTGCCAGCAGACGAGGGGGACTAAGCCCATTTTTAAACACCGGGGAGCTGTTTTTT	CASRRGGLSPFLNTGELFF
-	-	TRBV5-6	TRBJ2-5	TGTGCCAGCAGCTTGGCCCAGGGAGAGACCCAGTACTTC	CASSLAQGETQYF
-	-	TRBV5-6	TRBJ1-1	TGTGCCAGCAGCTTGGTGGCAGGGATGAACACTGAAGCTTTCTTT	CASSLVAGMNTEAFF
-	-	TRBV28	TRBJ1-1	TGTGCCAGCAGTTTAGGCAGGGAGAACACTGAAGCTTTCTTT	CASSLGRENTEAFF
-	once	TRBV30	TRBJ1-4	TGTGCCTGGAGCGGACGGAAGCGAATTGGTGAAAAACTGTTTTTT	CAWSGRKRIGEKLFF
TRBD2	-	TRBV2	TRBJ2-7	TGTGCCAGCAGACCCAGACTAGCGGGAACACTCTACGAGCAGTACTTC	CASRPRLAGTLYEQYF
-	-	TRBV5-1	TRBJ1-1	TGCGCCAGCACGGGGCCAGGGGCTTCAGCTGAAGCTTTCTTT	CASTGPGASAEAFF
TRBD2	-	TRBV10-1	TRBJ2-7	TGCGCCAGCAGTGTGAGATCCGGGACTAGCGGGAACCGCGAGCAGTACTTC	CASSVRSGTSGNREQYF
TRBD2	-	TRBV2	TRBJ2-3	TGTGCCAGCAGAGAATATCTAGCGGATAGCACAGATACGCAGTATTTT	CASREYLADSTDTQYF
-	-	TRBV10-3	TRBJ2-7	TGTGCCATCAGTGGCCGGGACCTCTACGAGCAGTACTTC	CAISGRDLYEQYF
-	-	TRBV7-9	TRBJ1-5	TGTGCCAGCAGCTTAGGCACGACTACAGCGGACAATCAGCCCCAGCATTTT	CASSLGTTTADNQPQHF
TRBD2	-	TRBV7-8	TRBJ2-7	TGTGCCAGCAGCTCCGGGACTAGCGGAACCTACGAGCAGTACTTC	CASSSGTSGTYEQYF
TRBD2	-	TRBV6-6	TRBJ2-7	TGTGCCAGCACAAGAGCGGGAGCTGCGCATAACGAGCAGTACTTC	CASTRAGAAHNEQYF
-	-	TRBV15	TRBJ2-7	TGTGCCACCAGCAGAGCCCAGGGGACTACCTACGAGCAGTACTTC	CATSRAQGTTYEQYF
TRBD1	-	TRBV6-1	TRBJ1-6	TGTGCCAGCATGGGGGACAGATATAATTCACCCCTCCACTTT	CASMGDRYNSPLHF
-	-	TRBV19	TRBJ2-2	TGTGCCAGTAGTATTTGGGAGAACACCGGGGAGCTGTTTTTT	CASSIWENTGELFF
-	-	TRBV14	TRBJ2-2	TGTGCCAGCAGCCGATTACAGGTCGGGGAGCTGTTTTTT	CASSRLQVGELFF
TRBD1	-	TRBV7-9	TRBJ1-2	TGTGCCAGCAGCTCGGGACAGATCTATGGCTACACCTTC	CASSSGQIYGYTF
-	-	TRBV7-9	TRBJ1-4	TGTGCCAGCAGCCCCAGGGACGCAACTAATGAAAAACTGTTTTTT	CASSPRDATNEKLFF